This T cell receptor beta chain was captured by sequencing in a study of radiation and T cells in renal cell carcinoma. At the level of the study: Nephrectomy followed 15 Gy stereotactic body radiation by 4 weeks. Study observations and caveats: In blood, top tumor clones expanded by 2 weeks, shrinking by 4.

Germline lookup yields CDR1 LGHNA and CDR2 YSLEER. The CDR3 is 15 amino acids. V was shortened by 3 bases and J by 3 bases, with 9 bases between the two germline ends. Measured with immunoSEQ multiplex PCR; TCRdb has only the in-frame clones, and not every one. The sample yields over 85,000 clones, approximately 83% seen once. As to this clone: Its antigen remains unidentified.

Time point specified: baseline pretreatment blood. The treatment here: 15 Gy SBRT to primary tumor, nephrectomy 4 weeks later. Radiation-treated patients gave blood at baseline, week 2 and week 4. This renal cell carcinoma was of the clear cell type. This TCR derives from a man in his fifties or sixties with renal cell carcinoma. Sample: blood, taken from a patient whose treatment included radiotherapy and nephrectomy. This chain joins TRBV4-3 and TRBJ2-6; D gene unclear. CDR3 region: CASSHIFNGANVLTF. CDR3 DNA sequence: TGCGCCAGCAGCCATATCTTTAATGGGGCCAACGTCCTGACTTTC.